The next 6 T cell receptor beta chains were all read from a single sample in a study of blood T cells in healthy people across ages. The authors ran a second PCR of about 7 to 12 cycles using a sample-barcoded 5' primer and a J-beta primer mix. TCRdb analysed the 5' RACE reads with MiXCR anew, one entry per CDR3 protein. Seen here are 650,000 to 1,000,000 distinct CDR3 sequences, about 37% observed once, and the top ten hold 13%. The sequenced material came from blood. These receptors were obtained from a man between 18 and 35 years old in good health.

The rearrangement joins TRBV29-1 to TRBJ2-1; tentatively, D is TRBD2 (5 bases). CDR3 length: 12 residues. Deletions cut 0 bases from V and 8 bases from J, with 8 bases between. Germline CDR1 SQVTM, CDR2 ANQGSEA. The chain's CDR3 is CSVEESRDEQFF. The DNA of the CDR3 is TGCAGCGTTGAAGAGTCGCGGGATGAGCAGTTCTTC.

This chain links TRBV20-1 with TRBJ1-1, with D unclear. This CDR3 is 15 amino acids long. V lost 6 bases and J lost 2, with 19 bases in between. CDR1 is DFQATT and CDR2 is SNEGSKA in the germline V gene (reference sequence). CDR3 sequence reads: CSAYCTTTGNTEAFF. CDR3 DNA sequence: TGCAGTGCCTACTGTACAACGACGGGAAACACTGAAGCTTTCTTT.

The chain recombines TRBV7-2 with TRBJ2-2; TRBD2 agrees at 7 bases. The CDR3 runs 16 residues. The V gene's germline CDR1 is SGHTA and CDR2 FQGNSA. The J segment lost 1 base and the V segment lost 4 bases, leaving 6 bases of the junction unmatched. The DNA for the CDR3 is TGTGCCAGCAGCTCAGGGACTAAAGGGAACACCGGGGAGCTGTTTTTT. Its translation: CASSSGTKGNTGELFF.

V is TRBV10-3 and J is TRBJ2-2, with D unclear. The CDR3 covers 11 residues. Trimming removed 3 bases at V and 8 bases at J, with 4 bases between. The V gene's germline CDR1 is ENHRY and CDR2 SYGVKD. The CDR3 sequence: CAISDQGELFF. The CDR3 bases are TGTGCCATCAGTGACCAGGGGGAGCTGTTTTTT.

In DNA, the CDR3 is TGCGCCAGCAGCCAATTAACAGAGTACGAGCAGTACTTC. This encodes CASSQLTEYEQYF. The V gene is TRBV4-1, the J gene TRBJ2-7; no clear D gene. The CDR3 length is 13 residues. Trimming left V 2 bases short and J 4 bases short, with 9 bases between. Per germline, CDR1 MGHRA and CDR2 YSYEKL.

This clonotype was recorded at least ten times. The V and J genes are TRBV4-3 and TRBJ2-1; 10 nucleotides align to TRBD2. CDR1 is LGHNA, CDR2 YSLEER, per germline. The CDR3 is 16 residues long. Trimming took 3 bases from V and 4 from J; bases not matched to a gene: 6. CDR3: CASSQGLARRYNEQFF. CDR3 DNA: TGCGCCAGCAGCCAGGGACTAGCGAGGAGGTACAATGAGCAGTTCTTC.